The 18 T cell receptor beta chains below come from one sample, sequenced in a study of blood T cells in healthy people across ages. With a J-beta primer mix and a sample-barcoded 5' primer, a second PCR ran about 7 to 12 cycles. From the 5' RACE reads, TCRdb called clonotypes with MiXCR, one entry per CDR3 protein. The table shows roughly 500,000 distinct CDR3 sequences, with 25% to 30% occurring only once. Sequenced input: blood. Receptor source: a woman in her sixties or seventies in good health.

In its sample, this clonotype was seen once. The chain employs TRBV4-2 and TRBJ2-3; possible D gene TRBD1, 7 bases. CDR3 length: 15 residues. From germline, CDR1 is LGHNA and CDR2 YNFKEQ. Trimming removed 4 bases from V and 7 bases from J, with 18 bases in between. CDR3 loop: CASSPTQGGENTQYF. CDR3 sequence (DNA): TGTGCCAGCAGCCCGACCCAGGGGGGCGAGAATACGCAGTATTTT.

This chain links TRBV7-9 with TRBJ2-3; D not certain. CDR1 and CDR2 from the germline V gene are SEHNR and FQNEAQ (reference sequence). There are 17 residues in the CDR3. Trimming left V 5 bases short and J 1 base short, with 19 bases between. This CDR3 is CASSPLRVQFRTDTQYF. Here the CDR3 DNA reads TGTGCCAGCAGCCCCCTCCGGGTCCAATTCCGCACAGATACGCAGTATTTT.

This clonotype was observed a few times. Compared with germline, one end of the junction differs, possibly owing to a read error. This chain links TRBV12-3 or TRBV12-4 with TRBJ1-2; D is perhaps TRBD1 (5 bases). This CDR3 is 14 amino acids long. This chain's CDR3 is CASSFSGINYGYIF. CDR3 DNA sequence: TGTGCCAGCAGTTTTTCAGGGATTAACTATGGCTACATCTTC.

This chain joins TRBV29-1 and TRBJ1-2; the D is unclear. V was pared by 6 bases and J by 8 bases, with 13 bases between. This CDR3 contains 11 residues. Germline CDR1 reads SQVTM; CDR2 reads ANQGSEA. This chain's CDR3 is CSVRALGGYTF. The CDR3 DNA follows: TGCAGCGTGAGGGCCTTGGGGGGCTACACCTTC. Filled out from reference TRBV29-1 and TRBJ1-2, the complete variable domain reads SAVISQKPSRDICQRGTSLTIQCQVDSQVTMMFWYRQQPGQSLTLIATANQGSEATYESGFVIDKFPISRPNLTFSTLTVSNMSPEDSSIYLCSVRALGGYTFGSGTRLTVV.

The genes are TRBV6-2 or TRBV6-3 and TRBJ2-3, with 8 bases lining up with TRBD2. With V trimmed by 9 bases and J by 7 bases, 9 bases remained unmatched. CDR1 and CDR2 (germline): MNHEY, SVGEGT. CDR3 size: 13 residues. This CDR3 is CASCRGGGYTQYF. The CDR3 coding sequence is TGTGCCAGTTGCCGGGGGGGCGGCTATACGCAGTATTTT.

The V call is TRBV10-3, the J call TRBJ2-1; D is perhaps TRBD1 (6 bases). The CDR3 spans 13 residues. The V end lost 5 bases, the J end lost 9 bases, and 14 bases lay between the germline ends. Germline V lookup: CDR1 ENHRY, CDR2 SYGVKD. CDR3 region: CAISFTGQGEQFF. CDR3 nucleotide sequence: TGTGCCATCAGTTTTACAGGGCAGGGTGAGCAGTTCTTC.

This clonotype was observed a single time. The CDR3 nucleotides read TGCAGCGTTCTCACACAGGGGGCAGGGTATGGCTACACCTTC. Protein: CSVLTQGAGYGYTF. The V and J genes are TRBV29-1 and TRBJ1-2, with 9 nucleotides matching TRBD1. Trimming cost V 5 bases and J 5 bases; bases outside gene matches: 9. The CDR3 length is 14 residues. Germline assignment: CDR1 SQVTM and CDR2 ANQGSEA.

This clonotype was observed a few times. This rearrangement joins TRBV6-2 or TRBV6-3 to TRBJ2-7; TRBD1 matches 7 bases. The CDR3 has 13 amino acids. CDR1 is MNHEY and CDR2 is SVGEGT in the germline V gene. Trimming removed 7 bases from V and 11 bases from J; junction bases left unmatched: 14. CDR3 sequence reads: CASTWDSLTVEYF. The CDR3 DNA sequence: TGTGCCAGCACCTGGGACAGCCTTACCGTCGAGTACTTC.

The chain recombines TRBV13 with TRBJ2-3; 9 nucleotides align to TRBD2. Germline lookup yields CDR1 PRHDT and CDR2 FYEKMQ (reference sequence). The junction had 3 bases not matched to a gene; V was cut back by 1 base and J by 1 base. This CDR3 has 16 amino acids. The CDR3 DNA sequence: TGTGCCAGCAGCTTAGTGTCTAGCGGGGGCACAGATACGCAGTATTTT. Translating it yields CASSLVSSGGTDTQYF.

This clonotype was observed a handful of times. The V call is TRBV12-3 or TRBV12-4, the J call TRBJ2-1, with D tentatively TRBD2 (7 bases). The CDR3 spans 16 residues. Between the trimmed V and J ends, which lost 9 bases and 2 bases, there was a span of 20 bases. As DNA, the CDR3 is TGTGCCAGTATCTTTCGAGGGGGGGATACCTACAATGAGCAGTTCTTC. The encoded protein is CASIFRGGDTYNEQFF.

This clonotype was counted between two and nine times. The rearrangement links TRBV7-9 to TRBJ2-1; D ambiguous. Germline assignment: CDR1 SEHNR and CDR2 FQNEAQ (reference sequence). Deletions cut 1 base from V and 2 bases from J, with 3 bases between. The CDR3 contains 13 residues. The DNA for the CDR3 is TGTGCCAGCAGCTTAGTTACCTACAATGAGCAGTTCTTC. It yields the protein CASSLVTYNEQFF.

The chain uses TRBV18 and TRBJ2-1, with 8 bases matching TRBD2. Germline CDR1 and CDR2: KGHSH and LQKENI. J was trimmed by 5 bases and V by 0 bases; bases with no gene match: 6. This CDR3 region has 16 residues. The CDR3 spells CASSPPTGGSHNEQFF. The CDR3 DNA reads as TGTGCCAGCTCACCACCGACGGGGGGGAGTCACAATGAGCAGTTCTTC.

This chain uses TRBV4-2 with TRBJ2-3, with a weak D call TRBD2 (6 bases). V dropped 6 bases and J dropped 1 base, with 17 bases sitting between them. The length of the CDR3 is 16 residues. Per the germline V gene, CDR1 is LGHNA and CDR2 is YNFKEQ. The CDR3 DNA is TGTGCCAGCAGTCCGTCACGGGGGTCAGGCACAGATACGCAGTATTTT. This translates into CASSPSRGSGTDTQYF.

This clonotype was seen just once. The chain couples TRBV6-5 to TRBJ2-7; D is possibly TRBD1 or TRBD2 (6 bases each). The CDR3 is 15 amino acids. V lost 8 bases, J lost 0 bases, and 17 bases lay in between. The V gene's germline CDR1 is MNHEY and CDR2 SVGAGI. The CDR3 DNA reads TGTGCCAGCGTTGAGAAAGGGGGGAGCTCCTACGAGCAGTACTTC. Amino acid sequence: CASVEKGGSSYEQYF.

J is TRBJ2-2 and V is TRBV27, with D perhaps TRBD1 (6 bases). Trimming took 3 bases from V and 5 from J, leaving 10 bases between them. Germline lookup yields CDR1 MNHEY and CDR2 SMNVEV (reference sequence). CDR3 size: 14 residues. Here the CDR3 reads CASSFQGITGELFF. For the CDR3, the DNA is TGTGCCAGCAGTTTTCAGGGGATTACCGGGGAGCTGTTTTTT.

V usage is TRBV14 and J usage is TRBJ1-6; a possible D gene is TRBD1 (5 bases). The V gene's germline CDR1 is SGHDN and CDR2 FVKESK. The CDR3 has 13 amino acids. Trimming removed 5 bases from V and 10 bases from J, with 12 bases in between. CDR3 region: CASSVRQKSPLHF. The CDR3 region has the DNA TGTGCCAGCAGCGTCCGACAGAAATCACCCCTCCACTTT.

The rearrangement links TRBV20-1 to TRBJ1-4; a weak D match, TRBD1 (5 bases). The CDR3 runs 16 residues. Trimming shortened V by 3 bases and J by 8 bases, and 22 bases separated the two germline ends. CDR1 is DFQATT, CDR2 SNEGSKA, per germline (reference sequence). For the CDR3, the DNA is TGCAGTGCTAGGGACGGACGCCGTGGAGGGACCGAAAAACTGTTTTTT. Residues: CSARDGRRGGTEKLFF.

The chain links TRBV29-1 to TRBJ2-3, with D possibly being TRBD1 (6 bases). Germline V gene lookup returns CDR1 SQVTM and CDR2 ANQGSEA. The CDR3 is 13 amino acids. Trimming took off 3 bases at V and 2 bases at J, with 9 bases between the two ends. CDR3: CSVDRTVTDTQYF. The CDR3 bases are TGCAGCGTTGACAGGACAGTCACAGATACGCAGTATTTT.